The sequence of this T cell receptor beta chain was determined in a study of memory CD4+ T cells and cytomegalovirus serostatus. The sort gate was single viable CD3+CD4+CD8-CD45RO+ cells for memory CD4+ T cells. Using immunoSEQ multiplex PCR, the repertoire was profiled, and TCRdb retains in-frame clones only, with some absent. The sample records around 88,000 clones, roughly 80% being singletons. The CDR3 sequence is 19 residues long. Germline trimming cut 1 base from V and 0 bases from J; bases unmatched to any gene: 12. Per germline, CDR1 SGHTA and CDR2 FQGNSA. The sequence derives from an adult in good health and CMV-seropositive. The chain joins TRBV7-2 to TRBJ2-3; 8 bases agree with TRBD2. Sequencing used memory CD4+ T cells from blood. The CDR3 DNA reads as TGTGCCAGCAGCTTAGTGTTCCAGCGGGAGTTAGAAAGCACAGATACGCAGTATTTT. It is translated as CASSLVFQRELESTDTQYF.